The entry below describes one T cell receptor (beta chain). The sample originates from a study of blood T cell repertoires in COVID-19. Study-wide context: Sites in the United States, Italy and Spain provided acute and convalescent COVID-19 samples. From T cells, B-cell-depleted T cells, or PBMCs came the material, which was cDNA or gDNA.

Original data processing: Amplification of reference gene primers was used by the study to estimate nucleated cell counts. The protocol was immunoSEQ multiplex PCR, while the TCRdb copy is restricted to in-frame clones and leaves out a portion. V, J and clone size are taken as reported in that table, and D and trimming were inferred from the DNA itself. The sample shows over 300,000 clones, around 80% of them seen only once. The CDR3 sequence is 14 residues long. CDR1 is SNHLY, CDR2 FYNNEI, per germline. J gave up 0 bases and V 7 bases, and 4 bases lay outside the gene matches. The sequence was collected from a woman in her forties or fifties with acute or convalescent COVID-19. The sequenced sample consisted of peripheral blood. The chain has TRBV2 and TRBJ1-2; 8 bases fit TRBD1. The CDR3 reads CASIPGQANYGYTF. DNA for the CDR3: TGTGCCAGCATTCCGGGACAGGCTAACTATGGCTACACCTTC.